This entry describes one TCR beta chain. Its antigen is unknown. Using immunoSEQ multiplex PCR, the repertoire was profiled, and TCRdb retains in-frame clones only, with some absent. Here the sample spans over 65,000 clones, about 91% being singletons. The source of the sample is a study of graft-versus-host responses after intestinal transplantation. Points from the study as a whole: Within the allografts of patients who had graft-donor T cell macrochimerism, graft-versus-host to host-versus-graft clonal ratios were high.

The TCR sequence derives from a human donor who was the organ donor for an intestinal transplant. Here the sequenced sample was unstimulated CD8+ T cells sorted from spleen or lymph node cells, taken before transplant.

CDR3 sequence: CASSPPGLAGSEQYF. Here the CDR3 DNA reads TGTGCCAGCAGCCCCCCCGGGCTAGCGGGATCTGAGCAGTACTTC. This chain joins TRBV7-9 and TRBJ2-7; 9 nucleotides align to TRBD2. The germline gives CDR1 SEHNR, CDR2 FQNEAQ (reference sequence). The junction had 12 bases not matched to a gene; V was cut back by 5 bases and J by 7 bases. The CDR3 covers 15 residues.